This is a list of T cell receptor beta chains from one sample in a study of blood T cell repertoires in COVID-19. The repertoire was sequenced with immunoSEQ multiplex PCR; TCRdb's copy has only in-frame clones and lacks some. The profile shows under 150,000 clones, roughly nine tenths of them singletons. Source material: peripheral blood. These receptors came from a woman in her fifties or sixties with active COVID-19. The conserved cysteine and the conserved F or W are not part of the CDR3 here. Each record gives: J gene, V gene, CDR3 protein.

TRBJ2-1 | TRBV5-1 | ASSLKGSLAGVSNEQF
TRBJ2-5 | TRBV6-6 | ASSPGETQY
TRBJ2-2 | TRBV19 | ASKGWDSNTGELF
TRBJ2-7 | TRBV10-3 | AISGGTSGFREQY
TRBJ2-1 | TRBV18 | ASSGASGRAYNEQF
TRBJ1-4 | TRBV6-5 | ASSYRRGPPNEKLF
TRBJ1-5 | TRBV10-3 | AISERGRVDQPQH
TRBJ2-1 | TRBV6-1 | ASSEAGGPDEQF
TRBJ2-7 | TRBV28 | ASSSRQGSFGSYEQY
TRBJ1-3 | TRBV13 | ASSMSTGNIY
TRBJ1-5 | TRBV7-9 | ASSLLQGADNQPQH
TRBJ1-4 | TRBV6-2/TRBV6-3 | ASSPGQGVRNEKLF
TRBJ2-1 | TRBV10-2 | ASSVVRGEQF
TRBJ1-1 | TRBV23-1 | ASNRTQGGLQTNTEAF
TRBJ2-3 | TRBV4-1 | ASSQTPLALGDTQY
TRBJ2-7 | TRBV6-2/TRBV6-3 | ASSYSTEPLREQY
TRBJ2-7 | TRBV29-1 | SVGGLAGVRTYEQY
TRBJ2-4 | TRBV15 | ATSSPDGVGKNIQY
TRBJ1-4 | TRBV7-3 | ASSLSGRGVNEKLF
TRBJ2-5 | TRBV15 | ATSRVRTGAGETQY
TRBJ2-5 | TRBV3-1/TRBV3-2 | ASSQVLGGGEETQY
TRBJ2-2 | TRBV18 | ASSPLSGRSTGELF
TRBJ1-2 | TRBV7-2 | ASSLDVGGFYGYT
TRBJ2-5 | TRBV15 | ATSRRHSQGSGPETQY
TRBJ2-5 | TRBV18 | ASSPASGGIGTQY
TRBJ1-4 | TRBV18 | ASSPRVAGGKLF
TRBJ1-2 | TRBV7-8 | ASSLTGRWGYT
TRBJ1-1 | TRBV30 | ASQGQLNTEAF
TRBJ2-3 | TRBV29-1 | SADRDYTDTQY
TRBJ2-3 | TRBV9 | ASSVLRTDTQY
TRBJ1-1 | TRBV19 | ASSPGIGSGTEAF
TRBJ2-1 | TRBV9 | ASSGDFYNEQF
TRBJ2-1 | TRBV5-1 | ASSLQPGDYNEQF
TRBJ1-4 | TRBV5-1 | ASKPTGPNEKLF
TRBJ2-6 | TRBV2 | ASTQLAGGLSGANVLT
TRBJ1-6 | TRBV3-1/TRBV3-2 | ASSQSPGGLSNSPLH
TRBJ2-7 | TRBV27 | ASSLDRAYEQY
TRBJ2-7 | TRBV4-1 | ASSQGLLADSYEQY
TRBJ2-1 | TRBV7-2 | ASSSHRGPYNEQF
TRBJ2-7 | TRBV2 | ASRRASYEQY
TRBJ2-5 | TRBV7-9 | ASSEGTGSGETQY
TRBJ1-4 | TRBV5-1 | ASSFGGGWPANEKLF
TRBJ2-5 | TRBV12-5 | ASGLRGRETQY
TRBJ2-7 | TRBV5-1 | ASSLGGAKGYEQY
TRBJ2-2 | TRBV7-3 | ASSLGTSIELF
TRBJ1-2 | TRBV5-4 | ASSPTGSAGYT
TRBJ2-7 | TRBV5-6 | ANKGRYEQY
TRBJ2-2 | TRBV29-1 | SGTEGGELF
TRBJ1-5 | TRBV27 | ASSLRGNLQPQH
TRBJ2-1 | TRBV6-5 | ASRPDSSHNEQF
TRBJ1-2 | TRBV4-1 | ASSLRDRGVGYT
TRBJ1-3 | TRBV19 | ASSFVQYGNTIY
TRBJ1-2 | TRBV5-4 | ASSLAPTGNYGYT
TRBJ2-5 | TRBV28 | ASSQLAPETQY
TRBJ2-1 | TRBV10-3 | AISPGEYFNNEQF
TRBJ2-2 | TRBV4-2 | ASSLFRLAPGELF
TRBJ2-3 | TRBV14 | ASSLQLNLDTQY